This TCR beta chain was profiled in a study of early T cells in non-severe SARS-CoV-2 infection. TCRdb itself ran the 5' RACE reads through MiXCR, one entry per CDR3 protein. The sample consists of roughly 64,000 distinct CDR3 sequences, about 11% of them appearing once. Germline V gives CDR1 LGHDT, CDR2 YNNKEL (reference sequence). The CDR3 extends over 15 amino acids. The V end lost 0 bases, the J end lost 10 bases, and 18 bases lay between the germline ends. This chain links TRBV3-1 with TRBJ1-1; D possibly corresponds to TRBD1 (6 bases). This receptor was identified in an adult who was a healthcare worker with PCR-confirmed SARS-CoV-2 infection or an uninfected control (not recorded which). The sample consisted of whole blood, taken at baseline. The CDR3 DNA reads TGTGCCAGCAGCCAAGACCCCTTGGGGGGGGCCGGAGCTTTCTTT. This translates into CASSQDPLGGAGAFF. Full variable domain (remainder filled in from reference TRBV3-1 and TRBJ1-1): DTAVSQTPKYLVTQMGNDKSIKCEQNLGHDTMYWYKQDSKKFLKIMFSYNNKELIINETVPNRFSPKSPDKAHLNLHINSLELGDSAVYFCASSQDPLGGAGAFFGQGTRLTVV.